The clone carrying this T cell receptor (beta chain) was seen a handful of times. The antigen remains undetermined. This CDR3 spans 14 amino acids. With 5 bases removed from V and 4 bases from J, the gap between germline ends came to 14 bases. Germline V gives CDR1 SNHLY, CDR2 FYNNEI. Cultured CD4+ T-cell DNA underwent Oncomine TCR Beta short-read sequencing. A single record per CDR3 protein comes from TCRdb applying MiXCR to the PCR reads. The sample holds roughly 20,000 distinct CDR3 sequences, around 35% seen once. The record originates from a study of vaccination and CD4 T cells after COVID-19. Background on the study: Convalescent participants consisted of six males and four females, two being Hispanic. Culture controls were given either a CEFX pool, an HIV-1 Nef pool, or no peptide.

Documented treatment: roughly 11-day PBMC culture with coronavirus spike peptide pools or control peptides (ViraFEST assay). March to December 2020 was the span of positive PCR dates, which predated US Alpha, Beta and Delta variants. Each well held two million PBMCs in IL-2 (10 IU/ml) medium with roughly 9.7 ug/ml peptide pools. The sequencing here drew on CD4+ T cells from blood, cultured in vitro, taken before SARS-CoV-2 vaccination. The source of this sequence is a human donor who had recovered from COVID-19. This rearrangement joins TRBV2 to TRBJ2-5, with a tentative D call TRBD2 (5 bases). The CDR3 DNA reads as TGTGCCAGCAGTCGAGGAGGCCAACGAGAGACCCAGTACTTC. Encoded protein: CASSRGGQRETQYF.